A single T cell receptor (beta chain) is shown here with its context. The record originates from a study of blood T cell repertoires in COVID-19. CDR1 is SGHNT, CDR2 YYREEE, per germline (reference sequence). The germline V and J ends were trimmed by 2 bases and 8 bases, with 17 bases remaining between them. This CDR3 is built from 15 residues. TCRdb's table, derived via immunoSEQ multiplex PCR, lists solely in-frame clones and lacks some. This table has roughly 110,000 clones, around nine tenths appearing once. This chain uses TRBV5-4 with TRBJ2-1, with D possibly being TRBD1 (6 bases). The sample was peripheral blood. The clonotype comes from a man aged 35 to 55 with acute or convalescent COVID-19. In nucleotides, the CDR3 is TGTGCCAGCAGCTTCGGTGGGGGCCGGATCTATGAGCAGTTCTTC. It is translated as CASSFGGGRIYEQFF. The variable domain in full, completed from reference TRBV5-4 and TRBJ2-1, reads ETGVTQSPTHLIKTRGQQVTLRCSSQSGHNTVSWYQQALGQGPQFIFQYYREEENGRGNFPPRFSGLQFPNYSSELNVNALELDDSALYLCASSFGGGRIYEQFFGPGTRLTVL.